Given below is one T cell receptor (beta chain) in context. Its antigen is as yet unknown. Only in-frame clones appear in the TCRdb table, and some are missing; sequencing was by immunoSEQ multiplex PCR. Of around 99,000 clones in the sample, about nine tenths are singletons; the top ten hold about 8.6%. This sample was included in a study of identifying expanded T cells in peripheral blood. The study's findings and limits: Over two and four weeks, about 15 and 19 clones changed, versus roughly 1.1 between replicates. Variance in clone template counts between approximately 2-week samples significantly increased with total template count across all healthy donors.

This CDR3 is built from 15 residues. The V and J ends lost 7 bases and 8 bases, in that order; junction bases with no gene match: 14. Per germline, CDR1 SQVTM and CDR2 ANQGSEA. Collection occurred without any documented infections or immune events in donors. The receptor was derived from a person aged 18 to 75 in good health. The sample comprised blood. J is TRBJ2-2 and V is TRBV29-1; 9 nucleotides match TRBD2. The CDR3 nucleotides are TGCAGCGCCTCCCTTGCGGGGGGGCCGGGTGGGGAGCTGTTTTTT. Translation: CSASLAGGPGGELFF.